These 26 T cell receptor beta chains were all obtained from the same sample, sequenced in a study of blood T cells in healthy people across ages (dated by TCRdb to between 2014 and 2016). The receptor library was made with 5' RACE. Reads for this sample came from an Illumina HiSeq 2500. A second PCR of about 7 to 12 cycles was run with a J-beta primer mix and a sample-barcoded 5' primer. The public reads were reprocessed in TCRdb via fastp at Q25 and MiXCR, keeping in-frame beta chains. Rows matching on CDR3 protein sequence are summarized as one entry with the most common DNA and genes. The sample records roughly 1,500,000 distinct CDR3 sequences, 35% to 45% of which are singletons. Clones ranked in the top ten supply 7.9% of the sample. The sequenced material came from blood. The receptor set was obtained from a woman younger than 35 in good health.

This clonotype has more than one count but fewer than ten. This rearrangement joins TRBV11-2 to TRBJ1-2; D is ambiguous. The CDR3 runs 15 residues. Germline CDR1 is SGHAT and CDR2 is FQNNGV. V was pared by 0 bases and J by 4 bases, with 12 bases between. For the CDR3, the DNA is TGTGCCAGCAGCTTAGATTCCGGCCCAATCTATGGCTACACCTTC. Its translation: CASSLDSGPIYGYTF.

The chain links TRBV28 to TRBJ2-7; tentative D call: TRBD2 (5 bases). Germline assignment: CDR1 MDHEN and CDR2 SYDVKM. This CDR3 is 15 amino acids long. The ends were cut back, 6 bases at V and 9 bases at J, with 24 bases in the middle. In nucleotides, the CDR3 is TGTGCCAGCAGAAACCTCCCGCCGGGAACTGACCCGCAGTACTTC. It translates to CASRNLPPGTDPQYF.

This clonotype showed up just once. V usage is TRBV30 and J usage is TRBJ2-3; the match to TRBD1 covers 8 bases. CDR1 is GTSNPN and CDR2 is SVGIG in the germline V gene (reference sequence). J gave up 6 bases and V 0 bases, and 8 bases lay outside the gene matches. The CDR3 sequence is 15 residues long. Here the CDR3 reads CAWSVNRGYRDTQYF. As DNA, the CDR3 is TGTGCCTGGAGTGTTAACAGGGGGTACCGTGATACGCAGTATTTT.

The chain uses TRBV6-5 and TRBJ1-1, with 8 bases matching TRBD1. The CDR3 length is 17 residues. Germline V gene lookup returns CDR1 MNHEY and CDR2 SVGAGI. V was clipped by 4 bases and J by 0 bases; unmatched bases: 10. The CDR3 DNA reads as TGTGCCAGCAGTTGGAGAACAGGGGGAAACATGAACACTGAAGCTTTCTTT. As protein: CASSWRTGGNMNTEAFF.

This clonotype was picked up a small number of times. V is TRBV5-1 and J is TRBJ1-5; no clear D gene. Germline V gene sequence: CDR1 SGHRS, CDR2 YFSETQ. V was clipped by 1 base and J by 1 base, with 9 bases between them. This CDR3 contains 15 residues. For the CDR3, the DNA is TGCGCCAGCAGCTTGTCGTCCGGAAGCAATCAGCCCCAGCATTTT. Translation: CASSLSSGSNQPQHF.

The CDR3 loop is CASSLALTGSNTEAFF. The CDR3, as DNA: TGTGCCAGCAGCTTAGCGCTGACAGGGTCGAACACTGAAGCTTTCTTT. The J gene is TRBJ1-1, the V gene TRBV7-9; 7 bases map to TRBD1. The CDR3 runs to 16 residues. CDR1 is SEHNR, CDR2 FQNEAQ, per germline (reference sequence). V was pared by 0 bases and J by 1 base, with 5 bases of the junction left unmatched.

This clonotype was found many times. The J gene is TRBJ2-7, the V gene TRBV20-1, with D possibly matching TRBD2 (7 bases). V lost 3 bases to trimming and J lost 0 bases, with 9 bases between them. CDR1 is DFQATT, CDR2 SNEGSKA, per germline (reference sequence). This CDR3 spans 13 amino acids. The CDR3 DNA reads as TGCAGTGCTAGTGGGGGGGCCTCCTACGAGCAGTACTTC. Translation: CSASGGASYEQYF.

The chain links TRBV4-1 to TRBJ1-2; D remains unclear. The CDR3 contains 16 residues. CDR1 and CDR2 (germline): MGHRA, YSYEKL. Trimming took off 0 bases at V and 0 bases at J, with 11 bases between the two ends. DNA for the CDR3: TGCGCCAGCAGCCAAGACGGAGGCCGACCTAACTATGGCTACACCTTC. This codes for CASSQDGGRPNYGYTF.

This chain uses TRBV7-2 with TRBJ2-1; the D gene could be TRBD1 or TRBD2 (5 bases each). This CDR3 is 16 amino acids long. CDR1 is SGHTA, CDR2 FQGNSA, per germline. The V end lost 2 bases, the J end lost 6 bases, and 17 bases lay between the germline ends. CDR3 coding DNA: TGTGCCAGCAGCTTAACCGGGACCATAACCCCCAATGAGCAGTTCTTC. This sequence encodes CASSLTGTITPNEQFF.

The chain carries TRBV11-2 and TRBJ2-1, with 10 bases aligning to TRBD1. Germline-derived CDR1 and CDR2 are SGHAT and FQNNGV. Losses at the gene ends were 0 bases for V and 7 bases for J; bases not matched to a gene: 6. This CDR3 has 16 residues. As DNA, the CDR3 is TGTGCCAGCAGCTTAGATTGGGGACAGGGGCTAAATGAGCAGTTCTTC. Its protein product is CASSLDWGQGLNEQFF.

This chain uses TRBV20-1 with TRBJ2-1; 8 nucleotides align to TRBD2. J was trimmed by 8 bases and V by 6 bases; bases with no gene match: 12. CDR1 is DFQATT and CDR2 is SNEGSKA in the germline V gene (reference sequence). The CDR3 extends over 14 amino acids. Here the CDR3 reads CSAPGRGGGYEQFF. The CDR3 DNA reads TGCAGTGCCCCCGGGAGGGGGGGCGGTTATGAGCAGTTCTTC.

This chain's CDR3 is CASSQAHPGDEQYF. The DNA for the CDR3 is TGTGCCAGCAGCCAAGCCCACCCTGGTGACGAGCAGTACTTC. The rearrangement links TRBV3-1 to TRBJ2-7; D remains unclear. Trimming shortened V by 1 base and J by 5 bases, and 12 bases separated the two germline ends. CDR3 length: 14 residues. The V gene's germline CDR1 is LGHDT and CDR2 YNNKEL (reference sequence).

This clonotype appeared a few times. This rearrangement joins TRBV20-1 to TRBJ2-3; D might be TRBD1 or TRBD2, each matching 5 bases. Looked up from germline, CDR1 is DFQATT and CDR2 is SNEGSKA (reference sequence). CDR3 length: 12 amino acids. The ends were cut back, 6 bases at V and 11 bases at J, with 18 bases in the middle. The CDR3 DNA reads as TGCAGTGCAGCCCCCGGGACCGGAGAGCAGTATTTT. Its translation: CSAAPGTGEQYF.

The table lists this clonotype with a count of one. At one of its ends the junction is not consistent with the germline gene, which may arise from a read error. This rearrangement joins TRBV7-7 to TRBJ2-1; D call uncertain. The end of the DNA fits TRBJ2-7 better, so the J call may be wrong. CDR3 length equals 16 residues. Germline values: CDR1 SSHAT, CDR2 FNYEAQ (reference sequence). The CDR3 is CASSPLGSVSYNEQYF. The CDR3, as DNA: TGTGCTAGCAGCCCGCTCGGCAGTGTCTCCTACAATGAGCAGTACTTC.

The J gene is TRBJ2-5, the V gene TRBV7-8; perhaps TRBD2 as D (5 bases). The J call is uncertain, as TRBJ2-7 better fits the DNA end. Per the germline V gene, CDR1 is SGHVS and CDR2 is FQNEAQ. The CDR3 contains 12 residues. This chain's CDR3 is CATGGLRYEQYF. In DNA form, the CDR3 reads TGTGCCACTGGAGGACTCCGCTACGAGCAGTACTTC.

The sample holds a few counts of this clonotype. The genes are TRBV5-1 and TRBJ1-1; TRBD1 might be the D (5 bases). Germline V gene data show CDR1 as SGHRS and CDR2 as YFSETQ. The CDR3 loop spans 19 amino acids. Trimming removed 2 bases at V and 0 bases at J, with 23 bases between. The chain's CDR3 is CASSFQPSGPGRLNTEAFF. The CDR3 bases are TGCGCCAGCAGCTTTCAACCCTCGGGTCCGGGACGGCTGAACACTGAAGCTTTCTTT.

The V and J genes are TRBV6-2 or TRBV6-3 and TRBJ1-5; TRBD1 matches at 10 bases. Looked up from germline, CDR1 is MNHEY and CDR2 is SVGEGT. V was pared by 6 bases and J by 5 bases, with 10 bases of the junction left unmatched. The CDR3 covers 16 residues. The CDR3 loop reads CASSLWGQGIHQPQHF. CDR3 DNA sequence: TGTGCCAGCAGCCTCTGGGGACAGGGGATCCATCAGCCCCAGCATTTT.

This CDR3 is CASSLDTHQPQHF. CDR3 nucleotide sequence: TGTGCCAGCAGCCTTGACACCCATCAGCCCCAGCATTTT. V usage is TRBV11-2 and J usage is TRBJ1-5; no definite D call. This CDR3 region has 13 residues. Germline CDR1 is SGHAT and CDR2 is FQNNGV. Between the trimmed V and J ends, which lost 5 bases and 5 bases, there was a span of 10 bases.

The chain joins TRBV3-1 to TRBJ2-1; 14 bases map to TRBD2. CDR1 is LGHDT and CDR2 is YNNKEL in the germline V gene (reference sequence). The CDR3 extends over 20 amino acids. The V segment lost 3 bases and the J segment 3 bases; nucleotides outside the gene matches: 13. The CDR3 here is CASSQGLAGVKTLLYNEQFF. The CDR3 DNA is TGTGCCAGCAGCCAGGGACTAGCGGGAGTTAAGACCCTACTCTACAATGAGCAGTTCTTC.

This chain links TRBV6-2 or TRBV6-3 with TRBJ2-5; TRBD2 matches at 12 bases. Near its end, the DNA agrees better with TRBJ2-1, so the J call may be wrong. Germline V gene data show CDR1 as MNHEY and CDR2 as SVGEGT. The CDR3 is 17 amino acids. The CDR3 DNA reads TGTGCCAGCAGTTACCCGACTAGCGGGGGACATCAAGAGACCCAGTTCTTC. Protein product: CASSYPTSGGHQETQFF.

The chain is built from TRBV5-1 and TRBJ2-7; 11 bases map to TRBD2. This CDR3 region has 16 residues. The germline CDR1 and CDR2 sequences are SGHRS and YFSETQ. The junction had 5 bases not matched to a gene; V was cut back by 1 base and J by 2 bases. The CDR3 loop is CASSLSGLAAPYEQYF. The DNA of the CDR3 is TGCGCCAGCAGCTTGTCGGGACTAGCGGCCCCCTACGAGCAGTACTTC.

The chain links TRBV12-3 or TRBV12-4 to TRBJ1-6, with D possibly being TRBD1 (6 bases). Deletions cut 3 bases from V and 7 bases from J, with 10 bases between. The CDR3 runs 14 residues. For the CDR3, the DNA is TGTGCCAGCAGTTTCCGGACAGAGAATTCACCCCTCCACTTT. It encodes CASSFRTENSPLHF.

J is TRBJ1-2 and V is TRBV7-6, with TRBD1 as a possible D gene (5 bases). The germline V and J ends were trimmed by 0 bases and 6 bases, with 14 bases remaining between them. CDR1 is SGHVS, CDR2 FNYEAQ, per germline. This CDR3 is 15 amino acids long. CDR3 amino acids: CASSLAGGVGDGYTF. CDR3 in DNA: TGTGCCAGCAGCTTAGCGGGGGGAGTAGGAGATGGCTACACCTTC.

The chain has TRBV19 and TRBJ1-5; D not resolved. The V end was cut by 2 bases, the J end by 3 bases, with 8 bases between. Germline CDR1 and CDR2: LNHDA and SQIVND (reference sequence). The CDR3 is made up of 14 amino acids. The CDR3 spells CASSIIPLNQPQHF. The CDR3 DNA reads TGTGCCAGTAGTATAATCCCCCTCAATCAGCCCCAGCATTTT.

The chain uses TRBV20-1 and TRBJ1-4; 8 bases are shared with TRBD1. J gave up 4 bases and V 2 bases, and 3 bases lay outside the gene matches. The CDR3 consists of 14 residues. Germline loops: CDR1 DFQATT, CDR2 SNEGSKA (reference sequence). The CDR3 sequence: CSARSGQGNEKLFF. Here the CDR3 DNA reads TGCAGTGCTAGAAGTGGACAGGGTAATGAAAAACTGTTTTTT.

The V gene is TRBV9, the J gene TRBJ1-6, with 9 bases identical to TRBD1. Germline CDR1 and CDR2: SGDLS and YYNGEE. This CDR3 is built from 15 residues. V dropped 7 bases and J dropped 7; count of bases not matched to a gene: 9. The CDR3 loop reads CASDRTGALNSPLHF. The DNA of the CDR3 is TGTGCCAGCGATCGGACAGGGGCCCTAAATTCACCCCTCCACTTT.